The clone carrying this T cell receptor (beta chain) was seen at least ten times. Its antigen is as yet unknown. The CDR3 totals 14 residues. V was cut by 0 bases and J by 7 bases, with 12 bases left in between. 5'RACE with 10-nucleotide random UMIs produced the cDNA. TCRdb analysed the 5' RACE reads with MiXCR anew, one entry per CDR3 protein. This sample carries roughly 65,000 distinct CDR3 sequences, approximately 4.1% of them seen once, and the ten largest clones take roughly 2.7%. The record originates from a study of neurological immune-mediated disorders. Regarding the study as a whole: The study phylogenetically grouped the repertoires of 18 of 34 multiple sclerosis patients into one related-CDR3 cluster, a possible signature.

The sequence was collected from a man in his fifties with multiple sclerosis. What was sequenced was PBMCs. The J gene is TRBJ1-2, the V gene TRBV12-3 or TRBV12-4; D remains ambiguous. In DNA, the CDR3 is TGTGCCAGCAGTTTAGCGCGAGGCGGCGGTGGCTACACCTTC. It yields the protein CASSLARGGGGYTF.